These 19 T cell receptor beta chains were sequenced from one sample in a study of blood T cell repertoires in COVID-19. The repertoire was sequenced with immunoSEQ multiplex PCR; TCRdb's copy has only in-frame clones and lacks some. Among 150,000 or so clones listed, over 60% were seen once. The sample comprised peripheral blood. The origin of the receptors is a woman in her 70s with acute or convalescent COVID-19.

The CDR3: CASSSTGIYEQYF. The DNA for the CDR3 is TGTGCCAGCAGCAGTACAGGGATCTACGAGCAGTACTTC. The chain joins TRBV6-5 to TRBJ2-7; TRBD1 might be the D (6 bases). The germline V gene has CDR1 MNHEY and CDR2 SVGAGI. V shed 6 bases and J shed 3 bases, with 12 bases lying between them. CDR3 length equals 13 residues.

CDR3 DNA: TGCGCCAGCAGCCGCCAGAGTCAGACGGGCGAGCAGTACTTC. Amino acid sequence: CASSRQSQTGEQYF. The chain recombines TRBV4-1 with TRBJ2-7; D remains unclear. V lost 4 bases, J lost 6 bases, and 16 bases lay in between. In germline, CDR1 is MGHRA, CDR2 YSYEKL. This CDR3 contains 14 residues.

The chain uses TRBV6-2 or TRBV6-3 and TRBJ1-1; D gene unclear. Germline V gives CDR1 MNHEY, CDR2 SVGEGT. The ends were cut back, 5 bases at V and 5 bases at J, with 12 bases in the middle. The CDR3 has 13 amino acids. The CDR3 sequence is CASSLQVWTEAFF. Written as DNA, the CDR3 is TGTGCCAGCAGTCTCCAGGTATGGACTGAAGCTTTCTTT.

This chain joins TRBV10-3 and TRBJ2-7; a weak D match, TRBD2 (7 bases). This CDR3 has 16 residues. CDR1 is ENHRY, CDR2 SYGVKD, per germline. V gave up 0 bases and J gave up 0 bases, with 12 bases separating them. The CDR3 loop is CAISESTGGASYEQYF. Written as DNA, the CDR3 is TGTGCCATCAGTGAGTCGACGGGGGGCGCCTCCTACGAGCAGTACTTC.

This clone was counted at least ten times. This sequence joins TRBV27 and TRBJ1-6, with D maybe TRBD1 (6 bases). There are 16 residues in the CDR3. The germline gives CDR1 MNHEY, CDR2 SMNVEV (reference sequence). Trimming took off 8 bases at V and 0 bases at J, with 14 bases between the two ends. DNA of the CDR3: TGTGCCAGCGGACAGCGCCCCAGCTCCTATAATTCACCCCTCCACTTT. Translation gives CASGQRPSSYNSPLHF.

The J gene is TRBJ1-2, the V gene TRBV15; D not resolved. Germline V lookup: CDR1 LNHNV, CDR2 YYDKDF (reference sequence). This CDR3 is 13 amino acids long. Trimming cost V 0 bases and J 8 bases, with 10 bases left between them. Here the CDR3 DNA reads TGTGCCACCAGCAGAGATGGGCAGGCGGGCTACACCTTC. This translates into CATSRDGQAGYTF.

This clone was seen only a few times. V gene TRBV11-2 combines with J gene TRBJ1-1; D is uncertain. Germline CDR1 and CDR2: SGHAT and FQNNGV. V lost 3 bases and J lost 1, with 12 bases in between. The CDR3 consists of 15 residues. CDR3 amino acids: CASSFMTGSNTEAFF. The CDR3 DNA reads as TGTGCCAGCAGCTTCATGACGGGTTCGAACACTGAAGCTTTCTTT.

Only a few counts were recorded for this clone. This chain links TRBV3-1 (or the pseudogene TRBV3-2) with TRBJ1-5; the D is unclear. CDR1 and CDR2 from the germline V gene are LGHDT and YNNKEL (reference sequence). The CDR3 loop spans 13 amino acids. V gave up 6 bases and J gave up 6 bases, with 12 bases separating them. The CDR3 here is CASSPKEGQPQHF. The CDR3 region has the DNA TGTGCCAGCAGTCCGAAAGAGGGTCAGCCCCAGCATTTT.

This sequence joins TRBV6-5 and TRBJ2-3, with TRBD2 as a possible D gene (5 bases). The CDR3 has 15 residues. The V gene's germline CDR1 is MNHEY and CDR2 SVGAGI. V was cut by 4 bases and J by 2 bases, with 13 bases left in between. The CDR3 loop is CASSLLGRSTDTQYF. CDR3 coding DNA: TGTGCCAGCAGTTTACTAGGTAGATCCACAGATACGCAGTATTTT.

This clone was observed a single time. The chain links TRBV3-1 (or the pseudogene TRBV3-2) to TRBJ2-3; TRBD2 agrees at 8 bases. Unmatched junction bases numbered 3, after V lost 1 base and J lost 6 bases. Germline CDR1 reads LGHDT; CDR2 reads YNNKEL (reference sequence). This CDR3 is 14 amino acids long. CDR3 loop: CASSQVLAGDTQYF. Here the CDR3 DNA reads TGTGCCAGCAGCCAAGTATTAGCGGGGGATACGCAGTATTTT.

The chain uses TRBV15 and TRBJ2-5; the match to TRBD2 covers 7 bases. The CDR3 length is 17 residues. J gave up 1 base and V 5 bases, and 13 bases lay outside the gene matches. Per the germline V gene, CDR1 is LNHNV and CDR2 is YYDKDF (reference sequence). CDR3: CATSSQKGLLLQETQYF. The CDR3 DNA reads as TGTGCCACCAGCTCGCAAAAGGGACTACTCCTCCAAGAGACCCAGTACTTC.

This chain uses TRBV4-3 with TRBJ2-5, with TRBD2 matching 12 bases. The CDR3 contains 16 residues. V was clipped by 3 bases and J by 4 bases; unmatched bases: 6. CDR1 is LGHNA and CDR2 is YSLEER in the germline V gene. The CDR3 bases are TGCGCCAGCAGCCAGGATACGGGACTAGCGGGAGAGACCCAGTACTTC. It codes for CASSQDTGLAGETQYF.

V gene TRBV19 combines with J gene TRBJ2-1; 10 nucleotides line up with TRBD1. The CDR3 has 15 residues. Germline-derived CDR1 and CDR2 are LNHDA and SQIVND (reference sequence). The V and J ends lost 5 bases and 5 bases, in that order; junction bases with no gene match: 6. The chain's CDR3 is CASSRDRGLHNEQFF. CDR3 coding DNA: TGTGCCAGTAGTCGTGACAGGGGGCTTCACAATGAGCAGTTCTTC.

In this sample, this clone turned up once. The V gene is TRBV5-1, the J gene TRBJ2-7; TRBD1 agrees at 7 bases. Germline lookup yields CDR1 SGHRS and CDR2 YFSETQ. There are 16 residues in the CDR3. With V trimmed by 2 bases and J by 6 bases, 14 bases remained unmatched. CDR3 sequence reads: CASSFGIDRVIGEQYF. The CDR3 nucleotides read TGCGCCAGCAGCTTTGGAATAGACAGGGTCATAGGCGAGCAGTACTTC.

The chain combines TRBV18 with TRBJ2-7; TRBD2 is a possible D gene (6 bases). Per germline, CDR1 KGHSH and CDR2 LQKENI. Trimming left V 3 bases short and J 7 bases short, with 22 bases between. The CDR3 runs to 16 residues. This chain's CDR3 is CASSPSAGRIVWEQYF. The CDR3 DNA follows: TGTGCCAGCTCACCCTCAGCGGGCCGGATCGTGTGGGAGCAGTACTTC.

The chain recombines TRBV7-2 with TRBJ2-1; D might be TRBD1 (6 bases). Per the germline V gene, CDR1 is SGHTA and CDR2 is FQGNSA. Deletions cut 2 bases from V and 6 bases from J, with 11 bases between. The CDR3 runs to 14 residues. CDR3 sequence (DNA): TGTGCCAGCAGCTTACTTCAGGGGAGCAATGAGCAGTTCTTC. This sequence encodes CASSLLQGSNEQFF.

This rearrangement joins TRBV30 to TRBJ1-3, with D unresolved. This CDR3 is 12 amino acids long. The V gene lost 2 bases and the J gene lost 2 bases, with 4 bases spanning the gap. Germline V CDR1 and CDR2: GTSNPN, SVGIG (reference sequence). The DNA for the CDR3 is TGTGCCTGGAGTCCAGCTGGAAACACCATATATTTT. This translates into CAWSPAGNTIYF.

The gene calls are TRBV19 and TRBJ2-7; no clear D gene. Germline V gene sequence: CDR1 LNHDA, CDR2 SQIVND (reference sequence). CDR3 length: 14 residues. V lost 6 bases, J lost 2 bases, and 14 bases lay in between. Here the CDR3 reads CASRRPGLPYEQYF. DNA of the CDR3: TGTGCCAGTAGGCGACCCGGGTTACCCTACGAGCAGTACTTC.

This clone occurred a few times. This chain connects TRBV10-1 to TRBJ2-3; the match to TRBD1 covers 10 bases. Germline V CDR1 and CDR2: WNHNN, SYGVQD (reference sequence). CDR3 length: 15 amino acids. V was pared by 6 bases and J by 6 bases, with 9 bases of the junction left unmatched. The CDR3 sequence is CASRAGTGESDTQYF. CDR3 sequence (DNA): TGCGCCAGCAGAGCCGGGACAGGGGAATCGGATACGCAGTATTTT.